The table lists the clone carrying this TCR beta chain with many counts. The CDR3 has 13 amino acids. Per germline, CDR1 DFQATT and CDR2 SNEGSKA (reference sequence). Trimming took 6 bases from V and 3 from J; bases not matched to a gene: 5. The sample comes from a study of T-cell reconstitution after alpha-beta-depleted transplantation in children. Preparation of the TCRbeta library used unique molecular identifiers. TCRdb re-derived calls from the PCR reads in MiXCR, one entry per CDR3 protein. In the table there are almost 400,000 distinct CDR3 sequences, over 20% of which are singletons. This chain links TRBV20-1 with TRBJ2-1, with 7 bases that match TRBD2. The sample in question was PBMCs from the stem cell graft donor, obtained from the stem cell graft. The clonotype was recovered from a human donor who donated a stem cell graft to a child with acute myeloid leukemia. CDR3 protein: CSAEREDYNEQFF. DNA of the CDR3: TGCAGTGCGGAACGGGAGGACTACAATGAGCAGTTCTTC.